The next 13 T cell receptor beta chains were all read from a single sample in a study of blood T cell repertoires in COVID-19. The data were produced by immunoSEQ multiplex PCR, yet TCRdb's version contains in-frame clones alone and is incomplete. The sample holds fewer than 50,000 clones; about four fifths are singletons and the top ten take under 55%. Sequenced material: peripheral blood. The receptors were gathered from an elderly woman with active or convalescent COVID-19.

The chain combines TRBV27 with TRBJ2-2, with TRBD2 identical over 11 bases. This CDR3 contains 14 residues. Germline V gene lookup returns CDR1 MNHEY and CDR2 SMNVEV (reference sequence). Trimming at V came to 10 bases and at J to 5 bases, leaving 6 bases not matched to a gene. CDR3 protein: CAIRGTSGTGELFF. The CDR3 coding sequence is TGTGCCATCCGAGGGACTAGCGGAACCGGGGAGCTGTTTTTT.

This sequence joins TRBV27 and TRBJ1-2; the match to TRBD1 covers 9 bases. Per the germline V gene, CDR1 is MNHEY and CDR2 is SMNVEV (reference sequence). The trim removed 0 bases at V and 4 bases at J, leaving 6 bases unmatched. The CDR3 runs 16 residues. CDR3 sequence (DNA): TGTGCCAGCAGTTTATCGGGACAGGGTTCCCGCTATGGCTACACCTTC. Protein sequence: CASSLSGQGSRYGYTF.

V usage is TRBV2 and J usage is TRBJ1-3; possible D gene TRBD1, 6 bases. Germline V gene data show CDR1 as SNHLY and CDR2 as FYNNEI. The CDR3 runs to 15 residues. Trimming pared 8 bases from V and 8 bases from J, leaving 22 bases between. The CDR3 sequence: CASSQQGTQRDTIYF. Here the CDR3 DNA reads TGTGCCAGCTCCCAACAGGGCACCCAAAGGGACACCATATATTTT.

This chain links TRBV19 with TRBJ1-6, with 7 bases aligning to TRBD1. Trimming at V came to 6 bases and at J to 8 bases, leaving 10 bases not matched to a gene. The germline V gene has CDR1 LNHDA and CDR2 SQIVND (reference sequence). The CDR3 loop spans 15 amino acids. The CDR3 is CASRTTGSGDSPLHF. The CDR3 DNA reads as TGTGCCAGTAGAACGACAGGGAGTGGTGATTCACCCCTCCACTTT.

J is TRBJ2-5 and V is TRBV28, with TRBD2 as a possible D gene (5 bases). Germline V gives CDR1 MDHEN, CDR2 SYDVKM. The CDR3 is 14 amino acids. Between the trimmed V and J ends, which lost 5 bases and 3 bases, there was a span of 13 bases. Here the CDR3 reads CASSHDYYEETQYF. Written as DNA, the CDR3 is TGTGCCAGCAGTCACGACTATTATGAAGAGACCCAGTACTTC.

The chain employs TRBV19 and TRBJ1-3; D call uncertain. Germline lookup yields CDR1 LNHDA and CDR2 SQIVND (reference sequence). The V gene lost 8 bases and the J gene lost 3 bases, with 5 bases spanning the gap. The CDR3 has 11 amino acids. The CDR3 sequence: CASSGGNTIYF. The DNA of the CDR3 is TGTGCCAGTTCCGGTGGAAACACCATATATTTT.

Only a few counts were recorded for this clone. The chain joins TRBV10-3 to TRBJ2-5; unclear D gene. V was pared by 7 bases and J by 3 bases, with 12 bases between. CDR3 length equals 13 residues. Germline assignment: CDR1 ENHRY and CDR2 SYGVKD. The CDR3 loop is CAIKPAAEETQYF. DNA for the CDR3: TGTGCCATCAAACCCGCGGCCGAAGAGACCCAGTACTTC.

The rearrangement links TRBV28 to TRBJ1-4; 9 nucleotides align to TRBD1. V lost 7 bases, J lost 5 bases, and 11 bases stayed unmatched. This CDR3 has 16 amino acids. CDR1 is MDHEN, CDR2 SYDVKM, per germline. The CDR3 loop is CASNGRTGGWNEKLFF. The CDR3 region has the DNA TGTGCCAGCAATGGAAGAACAGGGGGCTGGAATGAAAAACTGTTTTTT.

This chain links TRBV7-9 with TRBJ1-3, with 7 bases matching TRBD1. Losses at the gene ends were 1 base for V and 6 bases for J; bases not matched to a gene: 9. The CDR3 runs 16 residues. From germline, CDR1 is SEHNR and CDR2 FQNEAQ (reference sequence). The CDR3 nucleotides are TGTGCCAGCAGCTTAGAAGAGGAACAGGGGCCAAACACCATATATTTT. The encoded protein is CASSLEEEQGPNTIYF.

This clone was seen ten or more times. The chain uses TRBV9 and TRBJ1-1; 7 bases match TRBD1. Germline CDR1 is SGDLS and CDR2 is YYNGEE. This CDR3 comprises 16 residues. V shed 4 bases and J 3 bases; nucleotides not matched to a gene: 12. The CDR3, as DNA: TGTGCCAGCAGCCACTTACAGGGGCCGGGGGACACTGAAGCTTTCTTT. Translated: CASSHLQGPGDTEAFF.

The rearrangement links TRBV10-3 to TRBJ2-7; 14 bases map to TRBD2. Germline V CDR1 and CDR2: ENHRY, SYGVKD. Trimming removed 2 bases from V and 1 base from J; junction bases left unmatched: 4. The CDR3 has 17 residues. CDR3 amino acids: CAISETGTSGSSYEQYF. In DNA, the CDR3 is TGTGCCATCAGTGAGACCGGGACTAGCGGGAGTTCCTACGAGCAGTACTTC.

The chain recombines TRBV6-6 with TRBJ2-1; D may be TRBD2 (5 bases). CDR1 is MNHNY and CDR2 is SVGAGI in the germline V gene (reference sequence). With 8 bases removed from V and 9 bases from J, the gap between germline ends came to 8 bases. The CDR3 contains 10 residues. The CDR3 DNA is TGTGCCAGCGCGGGTATTGAGCAGTTCTTC. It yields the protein CASAGIEQFF.

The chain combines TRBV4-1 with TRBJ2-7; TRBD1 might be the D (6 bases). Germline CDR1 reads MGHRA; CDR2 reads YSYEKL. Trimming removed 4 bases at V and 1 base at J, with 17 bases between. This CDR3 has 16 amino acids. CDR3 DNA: TGCGCCAGCAGCCGGGAAACAGGGTTCTCTTCCTACGAGCAGTACTTC. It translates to CASSRETGFSSYEQYF.